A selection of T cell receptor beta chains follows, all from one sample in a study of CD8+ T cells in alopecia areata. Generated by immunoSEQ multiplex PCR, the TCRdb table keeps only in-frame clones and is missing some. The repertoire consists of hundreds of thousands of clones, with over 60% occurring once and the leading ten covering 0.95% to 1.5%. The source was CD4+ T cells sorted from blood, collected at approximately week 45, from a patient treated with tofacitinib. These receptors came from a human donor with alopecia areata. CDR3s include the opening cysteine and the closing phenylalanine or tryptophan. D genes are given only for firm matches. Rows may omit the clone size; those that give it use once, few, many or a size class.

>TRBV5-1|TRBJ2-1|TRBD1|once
CASSPGQGRNEQFF
TGCGCCAGCAGCCCGGGACAGGGCCGCAATGAGCAGTTCTTC
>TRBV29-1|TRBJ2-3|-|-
CSVEDRGTGGGTQYF
TGCAGCGTTGAAGACCGGGGGACTGGGGGAGGTACGCAGTATTTT
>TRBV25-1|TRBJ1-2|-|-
CASKKSDGYTF
TGTGCCAGCAAGAAGAGCGATGGCTACACCTTC
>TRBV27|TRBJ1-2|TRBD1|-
CASSLAGGGNYGYTF
TGTGCCAGCAGTTTGGCAGGGGGCGGGAACTATGGCTACACCTTC
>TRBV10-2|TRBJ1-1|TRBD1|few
CASSERGTGAYKAFF
TGCGCCAGCAGTGAGAGGGGGACAGGAGCTTACAAAGCTTTCTTT
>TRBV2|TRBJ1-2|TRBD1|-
CASSRWTGYGYTF
TGTGCCAGCAGTCGGTGGACAGGGTATGGCTACACCTTC
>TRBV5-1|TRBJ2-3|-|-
CASSLDAQVTDTQYF
TGCGCCAGCAGCTTGGACGCGCAAGTCACAGATACGCAGTATTTT
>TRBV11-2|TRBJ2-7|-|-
CASSLAYSFNYEQYF
TGTGCCAGCAGCTTAGCGTACTCCTTCAACTACGAGCAGTACTTC
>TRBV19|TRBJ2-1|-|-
CASSFGLFAYNEQFF
TGTGCCAGTAGCTTCGGACTATTCGCCTACAATGAGCAGTTCTTC
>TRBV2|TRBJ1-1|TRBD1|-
CASSTGGTEAFF
TGTGCCAGCAGTACAGGGGGCACTGAAGCTTTCTTT
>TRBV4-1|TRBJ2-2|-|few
CASSQETDGTGELFF
TGCGCCAGCAGCCAAGAAACAGACGGCACCGGGGAGCTGTTTTTT
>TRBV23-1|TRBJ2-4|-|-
CASSPPRGSKNIQYF
TGCGCCAGCAGTCCTCCCAGGGGATCCAAAAACATTCAGTACTTC
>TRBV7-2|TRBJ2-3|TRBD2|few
CASSPGGDTSGRSDTQYF
TGTGCCAGCAGCCCCGGGGGGGATACTAGCGGGAGATCAGATACGCAGTATTTT
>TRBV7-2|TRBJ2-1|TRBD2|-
CASSLGLAYNEQFF
TGTGCCAGCAGCTTGGGACTAGCTTACAATGAGCAGTTCTTC
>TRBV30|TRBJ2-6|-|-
CAWKLQGPNVLTF
TGTGCCTGGAAGCTACAGGGCCCTAACGTCCTGACTTTC
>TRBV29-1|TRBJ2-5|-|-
CSAGDGKRETQYF
TGCAGCGCCGGGGACGGGAAAAGAGAGACCCAGTACTTC
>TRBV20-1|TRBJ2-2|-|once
CSARRTGELFF
TGCAGTGCTAGACGAACCGGGGAGCTGTTTTTT
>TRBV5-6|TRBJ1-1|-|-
CASSSNTEAFF
TGTGCCAGCAGCTCAAACACTGAAGCTTTCTTT
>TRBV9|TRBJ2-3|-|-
CASSAQETYTDTQYF
TGTGCCAGCAGCGCACAAGAAACTTACACAGATACGCAGTATTTT
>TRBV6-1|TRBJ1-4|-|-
CASIRNFGEKLFF
TGTGCCAGCATTAGAAACTTCGGTGAAAAACTGTTTTTT
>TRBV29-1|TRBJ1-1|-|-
CSVVREGYGRMNTEAFF
TGCAGCGTTGTTCGTGAAGGTTACGGGAGAATGAACACTGAAGCTTTCTTT
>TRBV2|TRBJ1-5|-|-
CASSELGRQPQHF
TGTGCCAGCAGTGAATTAGGTAGACAGCCCCAGCATTTT
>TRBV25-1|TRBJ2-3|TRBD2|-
CASSSGGFLSRDTDTQYF
TGTGCCAGCAGTTCCGGGGGGTTCTTATCTCGGGACACAGATACGCAGTATTTT
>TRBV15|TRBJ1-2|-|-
CATSREGGIGYGYTF
TGTGCCACCAGCAGAGAGGGGGGAATTGGGTATGGCTACACCTTC
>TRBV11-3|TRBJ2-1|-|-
CASSSWASGEQFF
TGTGCCAGCAGCTCATGGGCCTCGGGTGAGCAGTTCTTC
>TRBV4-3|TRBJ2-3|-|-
CASSQETAVTTDTQYF
TGCGCCAGCAGCCAAGAGACGGCGGTTACCACAGATACGCAGTATTTT
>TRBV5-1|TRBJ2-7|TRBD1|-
CASSLGGQALSYEQYF
TGCGCCAGCAGCTTGGGGGGACAGGCCCTCTCCTACGAGCAGTACTTC
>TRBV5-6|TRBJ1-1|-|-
CASSLKAMNTEAFF
TGTGCCAGCAGCTTAAAGGCGATGAACACTGAAGCTTTCTTT
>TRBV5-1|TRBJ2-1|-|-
CASSSDGYNEQFF
TGCGCCAGCAGCTCGGACGGTTACAATGAGCAGTTCTTC
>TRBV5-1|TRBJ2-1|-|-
CASSSSGGSYNEQFF
TGCGCCAGCAGCTCCTCCGGGGGCTCCTACAATGAGCAGTTCTTC
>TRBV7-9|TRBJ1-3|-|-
CASSLDLFSGNTIYF
TGTGCCAGCAGCTTGGATTTGTTCTCTGGAAACACCATATATTTT
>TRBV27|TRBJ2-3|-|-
CASTQQDGTDTQYF
TGTGCCAGCACCCAGCAGGACGGCACAGATACGCAGTATTTT
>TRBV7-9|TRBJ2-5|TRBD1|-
CASSLRGQRQETQYF
TGTGCCAGCAGCTTAAGGGGACAGAGACAAGAGACCCAGTACTTC
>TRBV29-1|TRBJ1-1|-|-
CSVERRASTEAFF
TGCAGCGTTGAAAGGAGGGCATCCACTGAAGCTTTCTTT
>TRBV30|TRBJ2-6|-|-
CACLLVSGANVLTF
TGTGCCTGCCTTTTAGTCTCAGGGGCCAACGTCCTGACTTTC
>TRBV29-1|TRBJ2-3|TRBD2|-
CSVVVAGGTDTQYF
TGCAGCGTTGTGGTGGCGGGGGGCACAGATACGCAGTATTTT
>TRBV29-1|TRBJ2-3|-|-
CSARPLGSTDTQYF
TGCAGCGCCCGGCCGCTGGGTTCTACAGATACGCAGTATTTT
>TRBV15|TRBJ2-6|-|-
CATSRRGTGANVLTF
TGTGCCACCAGCCGCAGGGGCACTGGGGCCAACGTCCTGACTTTC
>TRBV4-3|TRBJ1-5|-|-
CASSQERGGQPQHF
TGCGCCAGCAGCCAAGAGAGGGGCGGGCAGCCCCAGCATTTT
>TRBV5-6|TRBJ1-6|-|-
CASNGLNNSPLHF
TGTGCCAGCAACGGCCTTAATAATTCACCCCTCCACTTT
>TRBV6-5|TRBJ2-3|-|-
CASSGSDTQYF
TGTGCCTCAAGCGGCTCAGATACGCAGTATTTT
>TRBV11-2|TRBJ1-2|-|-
CASSFQEDYGYTF
TGTGCCAGCAGCTTTCAGGAGGACTATGGCTACACCTTC